The T cell receptor (beta chain) under discussion was sequenced for a study of blood T cell repertoires in COVID-19. As for the study in general: The United States, Italy and Spain were the sources of the acute and convalescent COVID-19 samples.

The CDR3 contains 15 residues. V dropped 5 bases and J dropped 5 bases, with 19 bases sitting between them. Germline V gene data show CDR1 as SGHVS and CDR2 as FQNEAQ. Per the authors' pipeline: Counts of nucleated cells, estimated from reference gene primer amplification, were obtained. Clones were read by immunoSEQ multiplex PCR, and TCRdb kept only the in-frame ones, dropping some. D and trimming were read from the DNA, whereas the V and J calls and clone size are those reported in that table. Seen here are about 150,000 clones, 60% to 85% observed once, and the top ten hold 8.6%. V gene TRBV7-8 combines with J gene TRBJ2-7; perhaps TRBD1 as D (6 bases). Source material: peripheral blood. The source is a man over 45 with active or convalescent COVID-19. For the CDR3, the DNA is TGTGCCAGCAGCCCAGGGGACGTAGTAGGCGACGAGCAGTACTTC. Translated, it gives CASSPGDVVGDEQYF.